The sequence of this T cell receptor beta chain was determined in a study of tumor-infiltrating lymphocytes in oesophageal squamous cell carcinoma. MiXCR, applied by TCRdb to the PCR reads, yields one record per CDR3 protein. The sample consists of over 10,000 distinct CDR3 sequences, approximately 45% of them appearing once. Germline V lookup: CDR1 SGHNT, CDR2 YENEEA. V lost 3 bases and J 0 bases, leaving 11 bases between the germline ends. The CDR3 runs 15 residues. This chain connects TRBV11-3 to TRBJ2-5; tentative D call: TRBD2 (5 bases). This receptor was taken from a male donor with esophageal squamous cell carcinoma. Sequencing used normal esophageal tissue next to the tumor. CDR3 sequence reads: CASSFGREYQETQYF. The CDR3 DNA sequence: TGTGCCAGCAGCTTTGGGAGAGAGTACCAAGAGACCCAGTACTTC.